These 24 T cell receptor beta chains share one sample of origin, sequenced in a study of T cell repertoires in cytomegalovirus infection. Which antigens these TCRs recognize remains unknown. TCRdb fed the reads into MiXCR, producing one record per CDR3 protein. The sample includes roughly 800,000 distinct CDR3 sequences, around 29% of them seen just once. The sample consisted of cultured CD8+ T cells from PBMCs, taken from culture after CMV antigen stimulation. These receptors came from a human donor in good health (CMV status not recorded). Some clones in this sample may be carry-over from other donors' samples.

This clonotype showed up many times. This chain links TRBV7-9 with TRBJ1-2; a weak D match, TRBD1 (6 bases). Trimming shortened V by 4 bases and J by 0 bases, and 9 bases separated the two germline ends. The CDR3 contains 14 residues. Germline CDR1 reads SEHNR; CDR2 reads FQNEAQ (reference sequence). CDR3 loop: CASSSRTANYGYTF. Here the CDR3 DNA reads TGTGCCAGCAGCTCCCGGACAGCTAACTATGGCTACACCTTC.

V usage is TRBV25-1 and J usage is TRBJ1-5; D may be TRBD1 (6 bases). Between the trimmed V and J ends, which lost 3 bases and 0 bases, there was a span of 18 bases. Germline loops: CDR1 MGHDK, CDR2 SYGVNS. This CDR3 comprises 18 residues. DNA of the CDR3: TGTGCCAGCAGTGATAGCGCAGGGGACCTCTATAGCAATCAGCCCCAGCATTTT. Its translation: CASSDSAGDLYSNQPQHF. The entire variable domain, with the rest obtained from reference TRBV25-1 and TRBJ1-5, is as follows: EADIYQTPRYLVIGTGKKITLECSQTMGHDKMYWYQQDPGMELHLIHYSYGVNSTEKGDLSSESTVSRIRTEHFPLTLESARPSHTSQYLCASSDSAGDLYSNQPQHFGDGTRLSIL.

This chain uses TRBV28 with TRBJ1-2, with TRBD1 identical over 8 bases. The V segment lost 2 bases and the J segment 4 bases; nucleotides outside the gene matches: 6. CDR1 and CDR2 from the germline V gene are MDHEN and SYDVKM. The CDR3 runs 15 residues. This CDR3 is CASSLTTTGGYGYTF. DNA of the CDR3: TGTGCCAGCAGTTTAACTACTACAGGGGGCTATGGCTACACCTTC.

The chain joins TRBV19 to TRBJ1-1; 8 bases are a match to TRBD1. This CDR3 spans 12 amino acids. Germline V lookup: CDR1 LNHDA, CDR2 SQIVND (reference sequence). After removal of 8 bases from V and 6 bases from J, the junction contained 5 bases not matched to a gene. The CDR3 coding sequence is TGTGCCAGTGCCAGGGGGCTCGCTGAAGCTTTCTTT. This sequence encodes CASARGLAEAFF.

At least ten counts were recorded for this clonotype. V and J are TRBV6-1 and TRBJ1-1, with D hard to call. This CDR3 is 12 amino acids long. CDR1 MNHNS and CDR2 SASEGT come from the germline V gene. V was trimmed by 2 bases and J by 6 bases, leaving 7 bases between them. As DNA, the CDR3 is TGTGCCAGCAGTGAAATCACGGCTGAAGCTTTCTTT. Translated, it gives CASSEITAEAFF.

This clonotype was counted only a few times. The rearrangement joins TRBV27 to TRBJ1-5, with TRBD1 identical over 7 bases. From germline, CDR1 is MNHEY and CDR2 SMNVEV (reference sequence). The length of the CDR3 is 14 residues. The junction had 3 bases not matched to a gene; V was cut back by 5 bases and J by 2 bases. The CDR3 region has the DNA TGTGCCAGCAGTCACGGGACAGGCAATCAGCCCCAGCATTTT. Amino acids: CASSHGTGNQPQHF.

The sample holds one count of this clonotype. CDR3 DNA: TGCGCCAGCAGTGATACTTTGGGACAGTACGAGCAGTACTTC. This encodes CASSDTLGQYEQYF. The V gene is TRBV10-1, the J gene TRBJ2-7, with TRBD1 matching 7 bases. Germline V gives CDR1 WNHNN, CDR2 SYGVQD (reference sequence). With V trimmed by 3 bases and J by 4 bases, 6 bases remained unmatched. The CDR3 consists of 14 residues.

V is TRBV9 and J is TRBJ2-3; no definite D call. Looked up from germline, CDR1 is SGDLS and CDR2 is YYNGEE. V dropped 1 base and J dropped 6 bases, with 9 bases sitting between them. This CDR3 comprises 13 residues. The CDR3 nucleotides read TGTGCCAGCAGCGTAATAACGGGTGATACGCAGTATTTT. Protein sequence: CASSVITGDTQYF.

This clonotype showed up just a few times. The chain combines TRBV12-3 or TRBV12-4 with TRBJ1-1; D is possibly TRBD1 (6 bases). This CDR3 contains 15 residues. Deletions cut 6 bases from V and 0 bases from J, with 14 bases between. The CDR3 coding sequence is TGTGCCAGCAGGCGTTACAGGGTCATGAACACTGAAGCTTTCTTT. This translates into CASRRYRVMNTEAFF.

The V call is TRBV19, the J call TRBJ1-2; no clear D. This CDR3 has 17 residues. V lost 5 bases, J lost 0 bases, and 19 bases lay in between. Germline V CDR1 and CDR2: LNHDA, SQIVND (reference sequence). CDR3 region: CASSGRGLGNPNYGYTF. DNA for the CDR3: TGTGCCAGTAGTGGCCGAGGGTTAGGGAACCCTAACTATGGCTACACCTTC.

The rearrangement uses TRBV24-1 and TRBJ2-3; D is possibly TRBD1 (6 bases). V lost 0 bases to trimming and J lost 5 bases, with 11 bases between them. This CDR3 has 15 amino acids. Looked up from germline, CDR1 is KGHDR and CDR2 is SFDVKD. The CDR3 is CATSDLRQGLDTQYF. The CDR3 DNA is TGTGCCACCAGTGATTTGCGTCAGGGGTTAGATACGCAGTATTTT.

In its sample, this clonotype was seen a few times. This chain uses TRBV7-9 with TRBJ2-1; D unresolved. Germline V gene sequence: CDR1 SEHNR, CDR2 FQNEAQ (reference sequence). V was shortened by 5 bases and J by 10 bases, with 15 bases between the two germline ends. The CDR3 is 13 residues long. In DNA form, the CDR3 reads TGTGCCAGCAGCCCGCCCTCCGGGCACGAGCAGTTCTTC. This encodes CASSPPSGHEQFF.

This clonotype was seen a few times. This chain joins TRBV7-2 and TRBJ1-2; maybe TRBD1 (6 bases). The CDR3 runs 16 residues. Per germline, CDR1 SGHTA and CDR2 FQGNSA. V shed 4 bases and J shed 7 bases, with 22 bases lying between them. This chain's CDR3 is CASSSLPAQGRGGYTF. CDR3 nucleotides: TGTGCCAGCAGCTCTCTCCCGGCACAGGGTCGTGGTGGCTACACCTTC.

This clonotype was recorded a few times. CDR3 sequence: CAIGLTNTGELFF. CDR3 coding DNA: TGTGCCATCGGCCTGACTAACACCGGGGAGCTGTTTTTT. This chain uses TRBV10-3 with TRBJ2-2; D not resolved. The germline gives CDR1 ENHRY, CDR2 SYGVKD. This CDR3 spans 13 amino acids. The germline V and J ends were trimmed by 8 bases and 2 bases, with 9 bases remaining between them.

The chain couples TRBV4-1 to TRBJ1-3; D gene unclear. V was shortened by 0 bases and J by 8 bases, with 11 bases between the two germline ends. There are 14 residues in the CDR3. The germline V gene encodes CDR1 MGHRA and CDR2 YSYEKL. Here the CDR3 reads CASSQDAGQDTIYF. The CDR3 DNA sequence: TGCGCCAGCAGCCAAGATGCCGGGCAGGACACCATATATTTT.

This clonotype was observed at least ten times. The rearrangement uses TRBV7-9 and TRBJ2-1, with TRBD2 identical over 14 bases. This CDR3 has 15 residues. Trimming cost V 3 bases and J 10 bases; bases outside gene matches: 5. Germline V gives CDR1 SEHNR, CDR2 FQNEAQ (reference sequence). CDR3 DNA: TGTGCCAGCAGCTTGGGACTAGCGGGGGCAATGGAGCAGTTCTTC. It yields the protein CASSLGLAGAMEQFF.

This clonotype was seen repeatedly, ten times or more. The chain carries TRBV7-2 and TRBJ1-1; D is perhaps TRBD1 (5 bases). The CDR3 totals 17 residues. The V gene lost 7 bases and the J gene lost 4 bases, with 25 bases spanning the gap. Germline V CDR1 and CDR2: SGHTA, FQGNSA. CDR3 protein: CASISMGAGWTTTEAFF. In DNA form, the CDR3 reads TGTGCCAGCATCTCGATGGGCGCTGGGTGGACAACCACTGAAGCTTTCTTT.

This clonotype has more than one count but fewer than ten. The chain carries TRBV20-1 and TRBJ2-5; D is possibly TRBD1 or TRBD2 (5 bases each). CDR3 length: 15 amino acids. Trimming removed 6 bases from V and 3 bases from J, with 20 bases in between. Germline-derived CDR1 and CDR2 are DFQATT and SNEGSKA (reference sequence). The CDR3 nucleotides read TGCAGTGCCCTCCCGGGACCGAACCCTGAAGAGACCCAGTACTTC. It codes for CSALPGPNPEETQYF.

The chain employs TRBV11-1 and TRBJ2-1; D not certain. The CDR3 sequence is 12 residues long. The germline V gene encodes CDR1 SGHAT and CDR2 FQDESV (reference sequence). Trimming removed 1 base at V and 9 bases at J, with 7 bases between. CDR3 coding DNA: TGTGCCAGCAGCTTAGATTATGGTGAGCAGTTCTTC. Residues: CASSLDYGEQFF.

This chain uses TRBV6-5 with TRBJ1-2; 9 bases are a match to TRBD1. CDR1 and CDR2 from the germline V gene are MNHEY and SVGAGI. The ends lost 6 bases at V and 10 bases at J; junction bases unmatched: 18. The CDR3 spans 16 residues. CDR3 DNA: TGTGCCAGCAGCCCCGTTCCGGACAGGGGCGAAACAATCTACACCTTC. Protein product: CASSPVPDRGETIYTF.

The chain is built from TRBV7-6 and TRBJ2-7; D is perhaps TRBD1 or TRBD2 (7 bases each). CDR3 size: 15 residues. V gave up 4 bases and J gave up 6 bases, with 19 bases separating them. The germline gives CDR1 SGHVS, CDR2 FNYEAQ. CDR3 sequence (DNA): TGTGCCAGCAGCTCCCTGGGGAGGGGGCGACCCGAGCAGTACGTC. Protein: CASSSLGRGRPEQYV.

The chain recombines TRBV13 with TRBJ1-4; 8 nucleotides line up with TRBD1. Germline values: CDR1 PRHDT, CDR2 FYEKMQ (reference sequence). The CDR3 has 15 residues. V lost 5 bases to trimming and J lost 8 bases; unmatched junction nucleotides: 10. CDR3 residues: CASSPTGDGKEKLFF. The CDR3 DNA follows: TGTGCCAGCAGCCCGACAGGGGATGGGAAAGAAAAACTGTTTTTT. The full variable domain, in which reference TRBV13 and TRBJ1-4 provide the parts outside the CDR3, is AAGVIQSPRHLIKEKRETATLKCYPIPRHDTVYWYQQGPGQDPQFLISFYEKMQSDKGSIPDRFSAQQFSDYHSELNMSSLELGDSALYFCASSPTGDGKEKLFFGSGTQLSVL.

The chain has TRBV9 and TRBJ2-1; TRBD1 agrees at 8 bases. CDR3 size: 15 residues. V lost 0 bases, J lost 7 bases, and 6 bases stayed unmatched. CDR1 is SGDLS and CDR2 is YYNGEE in the germline V gene. The CDR3 reads CASSVGQGAWNEQFF. The CDR3 DNA reads TGTGCCAGCAGCGTAGGGCAGGGGGCATGGAATGAGCAGTTCTTC.

The chain couples TRBV7-6 to TRBJ2-1, with 9 bases aligning to TRBD1. J was trimmed by 8 bases and V by 4 bases; bases with no gene match: 6. The germline CDR1 and CDR2 sequences are SGHVS and FNYEAQ. CDR3 size: 14 residues. CDR3 sequence: CASSWGTGNDEQFF. DNA of the CDR3: TGTGCCAGCAGCTGGGGGACAGGGAACGATGAGCAGTTCTTC. Combining the CDR3 with reference TRBV7-6 and TRBJ2-1 gives the whole variable domain GAGVSQSPRYKVTKRGQDVALRCDPISGHVSLYWYRQALGQGPEFLTYFNYEAQQDKSGLPNDRFSAERPEGSISTLTIQRTEQRDSAMYRCASSWGTGNDEQFFGPGTRLTVL.